The 17 T cell receptor beta chains reported below all come from one sample, sequenced in a study of blood T cell repertoires in COVID-19. TCRdb keeps only in-frame clones here, not all; method: immunoSEQ multiplex PCR. The top ten clones hold over 6% of a sample with tens of thousands of clones, around four fifths of them seen once. Sequencing input: peripheral blood. The receptor set was obtained from a woman between 45 and 65 years old with active or convalescent COVID-19.

The table lists this clone with a few counts. V usage is TRBV4-1 and J usage is TRBJ2-1, with 7 nucleotides matching TRBD1. J gave up 5 bases and V 2 bases, and 9 bases lay outside the gene matches. This CDR3 contains 16 residues. CDR1 MGHRA and CDR2 YSYEKL come from the germline V gene. CDR3 DNA: TGCGCCAGCAGCCAATATACCGGGACAGCCAACAATGAGCAGTTCTTC. As protein: CASSQYTGTANNEQFF.

The rearrangement joins TRBV5-6 to TRBJ2-5, with 16 bases that match TRBD2. With 3 bases clipped from V and 4 bases from J, the junction kept 9 bases outside the gene matches. The CDR3 has 18 residues. In germline, CDR1 is SGHDT, CDR2 YYEEEE. Written as DNA, the CDR3 is TGTGCCAGCAGCTCCGTGGGACTAGCGGGAGGGCCGGGAGAGACCCAGTACTTC. It encodes CASSSVGLAGGPGETQYF. The entire variable domain, with the rest obtained from reference TRBV5-6 and TRBJ2-5, is as follows: DAGVTQSPTHLIKTRGQQVTLRCSPKSGHDTVSWYQQALGQGPQFIFQYYEEEERQRGNFPDRFSGHQFPNYSSELNVNALLLGDSALYLCASSSVGLAGGPGETQYFGPGTRLLVL.

The chain combines TRBV11-3 with TRBJ2-2; 10 bases are shared with TRBD2. The CDR3 length is 14 residues. Germline CDR1 reads SGHNT; CDR2 reads YENEEA. V lost 5 bases and J lost 6; bases outside the gene matches: 3. CDR3 DNA sequence: TGTGCCAGCAGCCGGCTAGCGGGAGCCGGGGAGCTGTTTTTT. Translated, it gives CASSRLAGAGELFF.

V is TRBV7-2 and J is TRBJ1-2; 7 nucleotides agree with TRBD1. Germline CDR1 is SGHTA and CDR2 is FQGNSA. The CDR3 is 13 amino acids. V lost 4 bases and J lost 8; bases outside the gene matches: 7. CDR3 DNA sequence: TGTGCCAGCAGCTCCCCAGGGGGTCTAGGCTACACCTTC. It encodes CASSSPGGLGYTF.

This clone has just a few counts. The chain has TRBV4-2 and TRBJ1-2, with D perhaps matching TRBD1 (5 bases). The CDR3 spans 15 residues. Trimming cost V 1 base and J 2 bases, with 11 bases left between them. Germline V CDR1 and CDR2: LGHNA, YNFKEQ. The DNA for the CDR3 is TGTGCCAGCAGCCAAGTTGCAGGGCAGAACTATGGCTACACCTTC. Amino acid sequence: CASSQVAGQNYGYTF.

The gene calls are TRBV9 and TRBJ2-1, with a possible D match to TRBD1 (6 bases). Germline CDR1 SGDLS, CDR2 YYNGEE. Between the trimmed V and J ends, which lost 0 bases and 9 bases, there was a span of 16 bases. The CDR3 contains 15 residues. The DNA of the CDR3 is TGTGCCAGCAGCGTAGAAGGCAGGGGTTTAGGTGAGCAGTTCTTC. Translation: CASSVEGRGLGEQFF.

The rearrangement links TRBV4-1 to TRBJ2-1; TRBD2 agrees at 7 bases. This CDR3 region has 16 residues. Looked up from germline, CDR1 is MGHRA and CDR2 is YSYEKL. V gave up 4 bases and J gave up 7 bases; unmatched junction bases: 13. DNA of the CDR3: TGCGCCAGCAGCCTGGAGGGCCGGGGGGATTGGAATGAGCAGTTCTTC. This translates into CASSLEGRGDWNEQFF.

The V and J genes are TRBV5-6 and TRBJ1-5, with TRBD1 matching over 9 bases. The V gene's germline CDR1 is SGHDT and CDR2 YYEEEE. Trimming took 3 bases from V and 6 from J; bases not matched to a gene: 7. The CDR3 totals 15 residues. The CDR3, as DNA: TGTGCCAGCAGCTACGGGACAGGGCACGTTCAGCCCCAGCATTTT. It specifies CASSYGTGHVQPQHF.

This clone was counted a few times. The chain combines TRBV7-3 with TRBJ2-1; 8 bases are shared with TRBD2. The V segment lost 3 bases and the J segment 2 bases; nucleotides outside the gene matches: 3. Germline V gene data show CDR1 as SGHTA and CDR2 as FQGTGA. The CDR3 spans 15 residues. CDR3 DNA: TGTGCCAGCAGCTTTACTAGCGGAGCCTACAATGAGCAGTTCTTC. This sequence encodes CASSFTSGAYNEQFF.

The V call is TRBV4-2, the J call TRBJ2-7, with TRBD1 matching over 7 bases. J lost 0 bases, V lost 3 bases, and 8 bases had no gene match. Germline V lookup: CDR1 LGHNA, CDR2 YNFKEQ. The CDR3 loop spans 16 amino acids. The CDR3 DNA reads TGTGCCAGCAGCCATTTGACAGGGACCCCCTCCTACGAGCAGTACTTC. It translates to CASSHLTGTPSYEQYF.

This chain joins TRBV10-3 and TRBJ1-1, with TRBD1 matching over 8 bases. Unmatched junction bases numbered 12, after V lost 2 bases and J lost 10 bases. The V gene's germline CDR1 is ENHRY and CDR2 SYGVKD. The CDR3 spans 15 residues. The DNA for the CDR3 is TGTGCCATCAGTGAGACCGACAGGGGCCGCTTCGGAGCTTTCTTT. Its translation: CAISETDRGRFGAFF.

This chain joins TRBV5-1 and TRBJ2-1; no firm D call. V was shortened by 4 bases and J by 7 bases, with 15 bases between the two germline ends. The CDR3 loop spans 14 amino acids. Per germline, CDR1 SGHRS and CDR2 YFSETQ. The CDR3 bases are TGCGCCAGCAGCCGTTTAGCCGAGATTAATGAGCAGTTCTTC. This gives the protein CASSRLAEINEQFF.

The V gene is TRBV30, the J gene TRBJ1-1; D not resolved. Germline CDR1 reads GTSNPN; CDR2 reads SVGIG (reference sequence). The CDR3 contains 13 residues. Trimming removed 3 bases from V and 3 bases from J, with 11 bases in between. The DNA for the CDR3 is TGTGCCTGGAGGGGCAGAACCCACACTGAAGCTTTCTTT. It specifies CAWRGRTHTEAFF.

V usage is TRBV5-8 and J usage is TRBJ1-5; the match to TRBD1 covers 11 bases. V shed 2 bases, J shed 0 bases, and the junction held 7 bases outside the gene matches. This CDR3 comprises 18 residues. Germline CDR1 and CDR2: SGHTS and YDEGEE. The CDR3 reads CASSFPGTGGISNQPQHF. Written as DNA, the CDR3 is TGTGCCAGCAGCTTTCCCGGGACAGGGGGTATTAGCAATCAGCCCCAGCATTTT. The whole variable domain, remainder taken from reference TRBV5-8 and TRBJ1-5, is EAGVTQSPTHLIKTRGQQATLRCSPISGHTSVYWYQQALGLGLQFLLWYDEGEERNRGNFPPRFSGRQFPNYSSELNVNALELEDSALYLCASSFPGTGGISNQPQHFGDGTRLSIL.

This chain uses TRBV6-4 with TRBJ1-1; TRBD1 agrees at 9 bases. CDR1 MRHNA and CDR2 SNTAGT come from the germline V gene. The CDR3 runs to 13 residues. Trimming cost V 4 bases and J 4 bases; bases outside gene matches: 1. The CDR3 DNA reads TGTGCCAGCAGTGCGACAGGGGGCACTGAAGCTTTCTTT. It codes for CASSATGGTEAFF.

V and J are TRBV7-3 and TRBJ2-5; D gene ambiguous. CDR1 is SGHTA, CDR2 FQGTGA, per germline. The CDR3 covers 14 residues. Trimming pared 5 bases from V and 1 base from J, leaving 11 bases between. The CDR3 DNA sequence: TGTGCCAGCAGCACCCCCATGCGCCAAGAGACCCAGTACTTC. It yields the protein CASSTPMRQETQYF.

The chain combines TRBV20-1 with TRBJ2-1; the match to TRBD2 covers 12 bases. Germline assignment: CDR1 DFQATT and CDR2 SNEGSKA (reference sequence). The trim removed 3 bases at V and 7 bases at J, leaving 13 bases unmatched. The CDR3 is 17 amino acids. The CDR3 loop is CSASQLAGGRKENEQFF. The CDR3 DNA follows: TGCAGTGCTAGTCAGCTAGCGGGAGGGCGGAAGGAAAATGAGCAGTTCTTC.